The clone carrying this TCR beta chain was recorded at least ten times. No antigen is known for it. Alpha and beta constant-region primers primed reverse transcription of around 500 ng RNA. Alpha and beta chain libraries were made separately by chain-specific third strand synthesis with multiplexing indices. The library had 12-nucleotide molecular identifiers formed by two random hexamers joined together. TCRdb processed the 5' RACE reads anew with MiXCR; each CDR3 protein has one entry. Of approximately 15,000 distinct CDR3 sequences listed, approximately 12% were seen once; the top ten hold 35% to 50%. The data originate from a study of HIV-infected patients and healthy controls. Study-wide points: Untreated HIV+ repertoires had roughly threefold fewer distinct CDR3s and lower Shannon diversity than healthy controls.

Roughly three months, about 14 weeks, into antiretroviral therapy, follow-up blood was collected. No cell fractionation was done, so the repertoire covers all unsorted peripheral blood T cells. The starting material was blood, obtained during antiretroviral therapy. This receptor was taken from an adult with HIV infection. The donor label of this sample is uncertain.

Here the CDR3 reads CASSFGGSRSEEQFF. The CDR3 DNA reads TGTGCCAGCAGCTTTGGCGGGAGTCGGTCGGAAGAGCAGTTCTTC. The chain links TRBV7-8 to TRBJ2-1; 7 bases map to TRBD2. The CDR3 runs 15 residues. J lost 10 bases, V lost 3 bases, and 12 bases had no gene match. Germline assignment: CDR1 SGHVS and CDR2 FQNEAQ. Based on the CDR3 plus reference TRBV7-8 and TRBJ2-1, the full variable domain is GAGVSQSPRYKVAKRGQDVALRCDPISGHVSLFWYQQALGQGPEFLTYFQNEAQLDKSGLPSDRFFAERPEGSVSTLKIQRTQQEDSAVYLCASSFGGSRSEEQFFGPGTRLTVL.